These 7 T cell receptor beta chains share one sample of origin, sequenced in a study of T cells in women clearing cervical HPV infection. The protocol was immunoSEQ multiplex PCR, while the TCRdb copy is restricted to in-frame clones and leaves out a portion. This sample's clone table lists roughly 47,000 clones. Sequencing was done on a sample of blood buffy coat. The source of these receptors is a woman between 18 and 69 years old with a cervical HPV16 infection that either progressed to CIN3+ or cleared (not recorded which).

A word on this clone: The read gets to within 3 residues of the CDR3 end, and the germline J gene fills in the rest. The chain recombines TRBV5-1 with TRBJ2-4, with 12 bases identical to TRBD1. J lost 8 bases, V lost 8 bases, and 14 bases had no gene match. This CDR3 comprises 16 residues. The germline CDR1 and CDR2 sequences are SGHRS and YFSETQ. The CDR3 bases that were read are TGCGCCAGTCACCTTACGGGACAGGGGGCAAGGGACATT. As protein: CASHLTGQGARDI. The complete CDR3 protein is CASHLTGQGARDIQYF.

As concerns this clone: The CDR3 end is not reached by the read, which stops 3 residues before it; the germline J gene fills it in. The chain employs TRBV30 and TRBJ1-1; D is possibly TRBD1 (6 bases). From germline, CDR1 is GTSNPN and CDR2 SVGIG (reference sequence). CDR3 length: 14 amino acids. The germline V and J ends were trimmed by 4 bases and 0 bases, with 12 bases remaining between them. CDR3 in amino acids: CAWTLGQLNTEAFF. The sequenced CDR3 bases are TGTGCCTGGACTTTAGGACAGTTGAACACTGAA.

Remarks on this clone: The CDR3 end lies 3 residues beyond the end of the read and is filled in from the germline J gene. The rearrangement links TRBV30 to TRBJ2-3; 7 nucleotides match TRBD1. The CDR3 consists of 15 residues. The germline V gene encodes CDR1 GTSNPN and CDR2 SVGIG (reference sequence). The sequenced CDR3 bases are TGTGCCTGGAGTGCAGACTCGCTGAGGGGGCCGACG. It yields the protein CAWSADSLRGPT. The entire CDR3 is CAWSADSLRGPTQYF.

A note on this clone: The read is 3 residues too short to cover the CDR3 end, so that end is filled in from the germline J gene. The rearrangement links TRBV5-1 to TRBJ2-3, with D maybe TRBD1 (5 bases). V was pared by 1 base and J by 2 bases, with 23 bases between. This CDR3 spans 19 amino acids. Germline assignment: CDR1 SGHRS and CDR2 YFSETQ. The CDR3: CASSLMPSDSTPFTDTQYF. CDR3 DNA (partial): TGCGCCAGCAGCTTGATGCCCTCAGACAGCACCCCTTTCACAGATACG.

A remark on this clone: Read sequence stops 3 residues before the CDR3 end, and the germline J gene provides the missing end. The rearrangement joins TRBV7-2 to TRBJ1-4; D may be TRBD1 (6 bases). This CDR3 is built from 13 residues. Germline V gene sequence: CDR1 SGHTA, CDR2 FQGNSA. The V end lost 7 bases, the J end lost 4 bases, and 10 bases lay between the germline ends. The CDR3 sequence: CASTDRNNEKLFF. The covered CDR3 bases are TGTGCCAGCACCGACAGGAATAATGAAAAA.

In regard to this clone: The read halts 3 residues ahead of the CDR3 end, with the missing end drawn from the germline J gene. The chain combines TRBV19 with TRBJ1-3; D ambiguous. V shed 3 bases and J shed 0 bases, with 6 bases lying between them. Germline lookup yields CDR1 LNHDA and CDR2 SQIVND (reference sequence). The CDR3 consists of 14 residues. Here the CDR3 reads CASSMYFSGNTIYF. The CDR3 DNA, read in part, is TGTGCCAGTAGTATGTATTTCTCTGGAAACACC.

Turning to this clone: The read comes to an end 3 residues before the CDR3 does, leaving the germline J gene to fill in the end. The chain couples TRBV7-2 to TRBJ2-7, with 8 bases fitting TRBD1. Losses at the gene ends were 5 bases for V and 3 bases for J; bases not matched to a gene: 3. Germline loops: CDR1 SGHTA, CDR2 FQGNSA. The CDR3 totals 13 residues. The sequenced part of the CDR3 DNA is TGTGCCAGCAGCCCGGGGACAGGCTACGAG. Amino acid sequence: CASSPGTGYE. The CDR3, in full, reads CASSPGTGYEQYF.